These 31 T cell receptor beta chains originate from one sample sequenced in a study of metastatic and nonmetastatic thyroid tumors. TCRdb re-called clones from the PCR reads using MiXCR. The sample holds some 45,000 clones, 9% to 14% seen once. Ahead of thyroid surgery, no patient had received treatment of any kind. Material for sequencing was blood. The receptors were sampled from a male donor with papillary thyroid cancer or a benign thyroid nodule (not recorded which). Some clones in this sample may be carry-over from other donors' samples.

This chain connects TRBV19 to TRBJ2-7; TRBD2 matches 8 bases. Germline V gene data show CDR1 as LNHDA and CDR2 as SQIVND (reference sequence). The CDR3 contains 16 residues. V lost 5 bases and J lost 4; bases outside the gene matches: 13. CDR3 protein: CASSGIGTRDSYEQYF. Here the CDR3 DNA reads TGTGCCAGTAGTGGTATTGGGACTAGAGACTCATACGAGCAGTACTTC.

The table lists this clone with many counts. The gene calls are TRBV28 and TRBJ1-5; D is perhaps TRBD1 (5 bases). This CDR3 contains 14 residues. The V end lost 6 bases, the J end lost 9 bases, and 18 bases lay between the germline ends. Germline CDR1 MDHEN, CDR2 SYDVKM. CDR3 amino acids: CASSPGTEIRPQHF. The CDR3 coding sequence is TGTGCCAGCAGCCCAGGGACCGAGATTCGGCCCCAGCATTTT.

This clone was seen at least ten times. V is TRBV11-2 and J is TRBJ2-7; tentative D call: TRBD1 (6 bases). The germline V gene encodes CDR1 SGHAT and CDR2 FQNNGV. The CDR3 extends over 12 amino acids. Trimming removed 0 bases from V and 10 bases from J, with 10 bases in between. CDR3 DNA sequence: TGTGCCAGCAGCTTAGATCGACAGGTACAGTACTTC. Its protein product is CASSLDRQVQYF.

This clone has a count of ten or more. The same CDR3 is also encoded by other DNA sequences in this sample. The rearrangement joins TRBV20-1 to TRBJ2-3; no clear D. This CDR3 spans 15 amino acids. Germline CDR1 reads DFQATT; CDR2 reads SNEGSKA (reference sequence). V was clipped by 0 bases and J by 1 base, with 11 bases between them. The CDR3 nucleotides read TGCAGTGCTAGAGATAGTAGGGCACGCACAGATACGCAGTATTTT. This translates into CSARDSRARTDTQYF.

Many counts were recorded for this clone. The CDR3 loop is CASSRTPLAGGYEQYF. Written as DNA, the CDR3 is TGTGCCAGCAGTAGGACCCCCCTAGCGGGAGGCTACGAGCAGTACTTC. The rearrangement joins TRBV2 to TRBJ2-7, with 11 bases that match TRBD2. CDR1 is SNHLY, CDR2 FYNNEI, per germline. V shed 5 bases and J 3 bases; nucleotides not matched to a gene: 9. The CDR3 is 16 amino acids.

This clone came up a few times. J is TRBJ2-1 and V is TRBV6-2 or TRBV6-3, with 13 bases identical to TRBD2. The CDR3 extends over 22 amino acids. The J segment lost 0 bases and the V segment lost 0 bases, leaving 14 bases of the junction unmatched. In germline, CDR1 is MNHEY, CDR2 SVGEGT. The CDR3 DNA follows: TGTGCCAGCAGTTACTCGTCTCTGGGACTAGCGGGATTAACGAGCTCCTACAATGAGCAGTTCTTC. It is translated as CASSYSSLGLAGLTSSYNEQFF.

This clone has ten or more counts. The rearrangement links TRBV7-6 to TRBJ2-7; D is possibly TRBD1 (5 bases). This CDR3 comprises 16 residues. Germline-derived CDR1 and CDR2 are SGHVS and FNYEAQ. V lost 1 base to trimming and J lost 2 bases, with 15 bases between them. CDR3 bases: TGTGCCAGCAGCTTAGTAAGTGGGGCAGCCACCTACGAGCAGTACTTC. Translating it yields CASSLVSGAATYEQYF.

The chain joins TRBV27 to TRBJ2-2; 10 positions agree with TRBD2. There are 19 residues in the CDR3. The V and J ends lost 0 bases and 5 bases, in that order; junction bases with no gene match: 12. Germline V gene lookup returns CDR1 MNHEY and CDR2 SMNVEV (reference sequence). The CDR3 region is CASSLSPIRLAGETGELFF. The CDR3 nucleotides are TGTGCCAGCAGTTTATCGCCCATAAGACTAGCGGGTGAGACCGGGGAGCTGTTTTTT.

This clone was picked up many times. The gene calls are TRBV29-1 and TRBJ1-5; D is unresolved. The V gene's germline CDR1 is SQVTM and CDR2 ANQGSEA. This CDR3 is 14 amino acids long. Trimming left V 2 bases short and J 3 bases short, with 11 bases between. The CDR3 loop reads CSVETRQSNQPQHF. Written as DNA, the CDR3 is TGCAGCGTTGAAACACGGCAGTCCAATCAGCCCCAGCATTTT.

Many counts were recorded for this clone. The gene calls are TRBV20-1 and TRBJ2-7; 11 bases are a match to TRBD2. The CDR3 is made up of 13 amino acids. Germline CDR1 reads DFQATT; CDR2 reads SNEGSKA (reference sequence). The CDR3 reads CRGTSGNSYEQYF. The CDR3 DNA sequence: TGCAGGGGGACTAGCGGTAACTCCTACGAGCAGTACTTC.

This clone was detected ten times or more. V gene TRBV5-4 combines with J gene TRBJ1-2, with D possibly being TRBD1 (5 bases). Trimming removed 7 bases at V and 8 bases at J, with 24 bases between. CDR1 SGHNT and CDR2 YYREEE come from the germline V gene (reference sequence). This CDR3 has 15 amino acids. DNA for the CDR3: TGTGCCAGCGGGCCGGCAGGGAAGGGCCCAGGGGGCTACACCTTC. It yields the protein CASGPAGKGPGGYTF.

This clone was seen ten or more times. The CDR3 coding sequence is TGTGCCAGCTCACCAAGGGTCGAGAACGAGCAGTACTTC. The encoded protein is CASSPRVENEQYF. The chain employs TRBV18 and TRBJ2-7; unclear D gene. The CDR3 is made up of 13 amino acids. With 2 bases removed from V and 5 bases from J, the gap between germline ends came to 10 bases. Germline assignment: CDR1 KGHSH and CDR2 LQKENI.

This clone has a count of ten or more. This chain uses TRBV15 with TRBJ2-7; D is unclear. Trimming removed 1 base at V and 0 bases at J, with 10 bases between. This CDR3 is 15 amino acids long. Germline loops: CDR1 LNHNV, CDR2 YYDKDF (reference sequence). The CDR3 DNA sequence: TGTGCCACCAGCAGAGCCGCGAGGAGCTCCTACGAGCAGTACTTC. Translating gives CATSRAARSSYEQYF.

As concerns this clone: This sequence may be a read error, since a much larger clone differs from it by one base. The same CDR3 can be traced to other DNA sequences in this sample. J is TRBJ2-6 and V is TRBV28; TRBD2 is a possible D gene (7 bases). V lost 5 bases and J lost 2, with 13 bases in between. Germline V gene data show CDR1 as MDHEN and CDR2 as SYDVKM. The CDR3 contains 16 residues. The CDR3 spells CASSGAGAPGANVLTF. CDR3 DNA sequence: TGTGCCAGCAGTGGGGCGGGGGCACCTGGGGCCAACGTCCTGACTTTC.

This clone occurred many times. The genes are TRBV6-2 or TRBV6-3 and TRBJ1-2, with a possible D match to TRBD1 (6 bases). With 7 bases removed from V and 6 bases from J, the gap between germline ends came to 18 bases. This CDR3 contains 14 residues. CDR1 MNHEY and CDR2 SVGEGT come from the germline V gene. CDR3 DNA sequence: TGTGCCAGCAAATCTTCCCAGGGGCCCGATGGCTACACCTTC. This gives the protein CASKSSQGPDGYTF.

This clone was observed a few times. One end of the junction fails to match germline, which may point to a read error. The chain recombines TRBV28 with TRBJ2-7; no firm D call. The CDR3 totals 12 residues. Germline-derived CDR1 and CDR2 are MDHEN and SYDVKM. CDR3 loop: CASSLPMGEQYF. CDR3 coding DNA: TGCGCCAGCAGTTTACCCATGGGGGAGCAGTACTTC.

This clone came up many times. The chain couples TRBV20-1 to TRBJ2-7, with 7 bases matching TRBD2. The CDR3 is made up of 17 amino acids. Trimming took 3 bases from V and 0 from J; bases not matched to a gene: 14. Germline lookup yields CDR1 DFQATT and CDR2 SNEGSKA (reference sequence). The CDR3 region is CSASSIFRASGSYEQYF. The CDR3 DNA follows: TGCAGTGCTAGCTCTATTTTTCGGGCTAGCGGCTCCTACGAGCAGTACTTC.

There are many counts of this clone. The V call is TRBV5-1, the J call TRBJ2-7; no firm D call. This CDR3 region has 15 residues. With 0 bases removed from V and 2 bases from J, the gap between germline ends came to 12 bases. Germline V gene sequence: CDR1 SGHRS, CDR2 YFSETQ. Written as DNA, the CDR3 is TGCGCCAGCAGCTTGGACCTAGGTAGCACCTACGAGCAGTACTTC. This gives the protein CASSLDLGSTYEQYF.

This clone was counted a few times. A much larger clone differs by one base, so this may be a read error. Other DNA sequences in the same sample also yield this CDR3. The V gene is TRBV15, the J gene TRBJ1-1; 10 nucleotides line up with TRBD1. V lost 8 bases and J lost 3; bases outside the gene matches: 6. CDR3 length: 14 amino acids. Germline CDR1 is LNHNV and CDR2 is YYDKDF (reference sequence). Here the CDR3 DNA reads TGTGCCACCGGACAGGGGGGTATTGACACTGAAGCTTTCTTT. It translates to CATGQGGIDTEAFF.

This clone was detected ten times or more. The chain uses TRBV27 and TRBJ1-1; tentative D call: TRBD1 (5 bases). The ends were cut back, 3 bases at V and 6 bases at J, with 14 bases in the middle. This CDR3 spans 14 amino acids. The germline V gene encodes CDR1 MNHEY and CDR2 SMNVEV (reference sequence). CDR3 protein: CASSLDIDGAEAFF. The CDR3 coding sequence is TGTGCCAGCAGTTTGGACATTGATGGGGCTGAAGCTTTCTTT.

Many counts were recorded for this clone. The genes are TRBV6-1 and TRBJ2-5, with 10 positions matching TRBD2. The V segment lost 7 bases and the J segment 4 bases; nucleotides outside the gene matches: 3. The germline gives CDR1 MNHNS, CDR2 SASEGT. The CDR3 is 13 residues long. Here the CDR3 DNA reads TGTGCCAGCACCCGACTAGCGGGAGAGACCCAGTACTTC. It translates to CASTRLAGETQYF.

This clone was observed a handful of times. Sequence at one end of the junction differs from germline and may be a read error. Other DNA sequences within the sample encode an identical CDR3. The chain employs TRBV27 and TRBJ2-2; D unresolved. Germline lookup yields CDR1 MNHEY and CDR2 SMNVEV (reference sequence). This CDR3 is built from 16 residues. CDR3 sequence reads: CASSSRRFANTGELFF. CDR3 DNA: TGTGCCAGCAGTTCCCGACGGTTCGCTAACACCGGCGAGCTGTTTTTT.

In its sample, this clone was seen a few times. One junction end does not reproduce the germline sequence, and a read error may be involved. The V gene is TRBV7-7, the J gene TRBJ2-5; D is unclear. Germline V lookup: CDR1 SSHAT, CDR2 FNYEAQ (reference sequence). The CDR3 loop spans 13 amino acids. The CDR3 DNA reads TGTGCTAGCAGCTTAGCTAGACGAGAGACCCAGTACTTC. This gives the protein CASSLARRETQYF. Combining the CDR3 with reference TRBV7-7 and TRBJ2-5 gives the whole variable domain GAGVSQSPRYKVTKRGQDVTLRCDPISSHATLYWYQQALGQGPEFLTYFNYEAQPDKSGLPSDRFSAERPEGSISTLTIQRTEQRDSAMYRCASSLARRETQYFGPGTRLLVL.

This clone is categorized as medium-sized. The chain joins TRBV6-1 to TRBJ1-3, with 8 bases aligning to TRBD1. The V gene's germline CDR1 is MNHNS and CDR2 SASEGT. The CDR3 spans 14 residues. V was clipped by 7 bases and J by 9 bases; unmatched bases: 11. The CDR3 sequence is CASNTDRAIGTIYF. In DNA form, the CDR3 reads TGTGCCAGCAACACGGACAGGGCGATTGGCACCATATATTTT.

The CDR3 bases are TGTGCCAGCTCACCACTTGGACTAGTGGTCGGGGAGCTGTTTTTT. This codes for CASSPLGLVVGELFF. The chain has TRBV18 and TRBJ2-2; 7 nucleotides align to TRBD2. The V and J ends lost 1 base and 7 bases, in that order; junction bases with no gene match: 6. The CDR3 sequence is 15 residues long. CDR1 is KGHSH, CDR2 LQKENI, per germline.

In its sample, this clone was seen a few times. One base away lies a much larger clone, so this may be a sequencing read error. V gene TRBV28 combines with J gene TRBJ2-5; D remains unclear. The CDR3 length is 14 residues. CDR1 is MDHEN, CDR2 SYDVKM, per germline. Trimming stripped 6 bases from V and 5 bases from J, with 16 bases between. As DNA, the CDR3 is TGTGCCAGCAGCCCCAACTGGGTCGTGGAGACCCAGTACTTC. Its protein product is CASSPNWVVETQYF.

At least ten counts were recorded for this clone. The chain employs TRBV7-8 and TRBJ2-7; 9 nucleotides line up with TRBD2. CDR3 length: 15 amino acids. Germline V gives CDR1 SGHVS, CDR2 FQNEAQ. V shed 5 bases and J 5 bases; nucleotides not matched to a gene: 10. CDR3 nucleotides: TGTGCCAGCAGCCCTTGGACTAGCGAGAGGCACGAGCAGTACTTC. This translates into CASSPWTSERHEQYF. The variable domain in full, completed from reference TRBV7-8 and TRBJ2-7, reads GAGVSQSPRYKVAKRGQDVALRCDPISGHVSLFWYQQALGQGPEFLTYFQNEAQLDKSGLPSDRFFAERPEGSVSTLKIQRTQQEDSAVYLCASSPWTSERHEQYFGPGTRLTVT.

The V gene is TRBV3-1, the J gene TRBJ2-1; unclear D gene. CDR1 LGHDT and CDR2 YNNKEL come from the germline V gene (reference sequence). The CDR3 runs 14 residues. V was cut by 0 bases and J by 9 bases, with 12 bases left in between. The CDR3 region is CASSQDQRVIEQFF. The CDR3 DNA reads as TGTGCCAGCAGCCAAGATCAGAGAGTAATTGAGCAGTTCTTC.

This clone was picked up many times. The chain combines TRBV28 with TRBJ2-5, with 10 positions matching TRBD2. The junction had 7 bases not matched to a gene; V was cut back by 5 bases and J by 4 bases. This CDR3 has 15 amino acids. Germline CDR1 is MDHEN and CDR2 is SYDVKM. The chain's CDR3 is CASSPSGSAVETQYF. The CDR3 bases are TGTGCCAGCAGTCCTAGCGGGAGCGCTGTAGAGACCCAGTACTTC.

This clone has a count of ten or more. Here the CDR3 reads CASKPPTSGSSYNEQFF. CDR3 bases: TGTGCCAGCAAACCACCTACTAGCGGTTCGTCTTACAATGAGCAGTTCTTC. The chain joins TRBV6-5 to TRBJ2-1, with 8 bases fitting TRBD2. Trimming took 7 bases from V and 4 from J; bases not matched to a gene: 15. Germline V CDR1 and CDR2: MNHEY, SVGAGI. The CDR3 sequence is 17 residues long.

This clone was counted many times. The chain recombines TRBV6-6 with TRBJ2-1; a possible D gene is TRBD2 (6 bases). This CDR3 has 18 amino acids. Trimming cost V 3 bases and J 0 bases, with 18 bases left between them. Germline lookup yields CDR1 MNHNY and CDR2 SVGAGI (reference sequence). CDR3 loop: CASSYNPQWDSSYNEQFF. The CDR3 DNA is TGTGCCAGCAGTTATAACCCCCAATGGGACTCCTCCTACAATGAGCAGTTCTTC.